Listed below are T cell receptor beta chains from one sample, sequenced in a study of T cells after yellow fever vaccination. In TCRdb, the 5' RACE reads were re-called with MiXCR into one record per CDR3 protein. This sample carries 250,000 to 400,000 distinct CDR3 sequences, approximately 4.3% of them seen once, and the ten largest clones take approximately 20%. The sequencing used PBMCs, collected 15 days after the yellow fever booster vaccination. These receptor sequences come from a man in his late teens or twenties who received the YFV17D yellow fever vaccine. CDR3s include the opening cysteine and the closing phenylalanine or tryptophan. Each record gives: clone size, V gene, J gene, D gene, CDR3 DNA, CDR3 protein. A D gene is named only where the DNA matches it firmly. Size tells how often a clone was seen (once, few, many) or the class of an expanded clone, and some rows leave it out.

few	TRBV6-1	TRBJ1-5	NA	TGTGCCAGCAGTGATCAGGGAGACTATCAGCCCCAGCATTTT	CASSDQGDYQPQHF
many	TRBV5-6	TRBJ2-5	NA	TGTGCCAGCAGCTTGGGCGAAGCCCGCCCAGAGACCCAGTACTTC	CASSLGEARPETQYF
few	TRBV24-1	TRBJ2-1	TRBD2	TGTGCCACCAGTGACCGAAAGCGGGGCACTTCCTACAATGAGCAGTTCTTC	CATSDRKRGTSYNEQFF
NA	TRBV30	TRBJ2-1	NA	TGTGCCTGGAGTCAGGATTCCTACAATGAGCAGTTCTTC	CAWSQDSYNEQFF
many	TRBV6-2/TRBV6-3	TRBJ1-5	NA	TGTGCCAGCAGGACCGATAGCAATCAGCCCCAGCATTTT	CASRTDSNQPQHF
few	TRBV25-1	TRBJ2-3	TRBD2	TGTGCCAGCAGTACTAGCGAGGTCACAGATACGCAGTATTTT	CASSTSEVTDTQYF
many	TRBV5-1	TRBJ1-4	NA	TGCGCCAGCAGCAGCTACCGGGACCCTAATGAAAAACTGTTTTTT	CASSSYRDPNEKLFF
many	TRBV6-2/TRBV6-3	TRBJ1-2	NA	TGTGCCAGCACCCAGGAGATGGACTATGGCTACACCTTC	CASTQEMDYGYTF
few	TRBV5-6	TRBJ2-7	TRBD1	TGTGCCAGCAGCTTAAACAGGGGGCCCGAGCAGTACTTC	CASSLNRGPEQYF
many	TRBV7-2	TRBJ1-6	NA	TGTGCCAGCAGCGCCACGGGGATGGGTAATTCACCCCTCCACTTT	CASSATGMGNSPLHF
many	TRBV5-1	TRBJ2-7	TRBD1	TGCGCCAGCAGACTCGGGACAGGCGAACCGTACTTC	CASRLGTGEPYF
NA	TRBV19	TRBJ1-5	NA	TGTGCCAGTAGTACCAGGGACGGGAGAGGCAATCAGCCCCAGCATTTT	CASSTRDGRGNQPQHF
few	TRBV7-8	TRBJ2-3	TRBD1	TGTGCCAGCAGCCCACGACAGGGGGGGACAGATACGCAGTATTTT	CASSPRQGGTDTQYF
few	TRBV20-1	TRBJ1-6	NA	TGCAGTGCTAGTCCATTCCGGGGCCAAAGGGCCCTCCACTTT	CSASPFRGQRALHF
many	TRBV2	TRBJ1-2	NA	TGTGCCAGCAGTGAAGTGGGGGTGACCTATGGCTACACCTTC	CASSEVGVTYGYTF
NA	TRBV12-3/TRBV12-4	TRBJ1-3	TRBD1	TGTGCCAGCAGACCAGGGGGCACTGGAAACACCATATATTTT	CASRPGGTGNTIYF
many	TRBV20-1	TRBJ2-1	NA	TGCAGTGCTAGTTACAGCGTCGGGAATGAGCAGTTCTTC	CSASYSVGNEQFF
many	TRBV6-5	TRBJ2-7	NA	TGTGCCAGCAAAAAGGGTTTAAGCTCCTACGAGCAGTACTTC	CASKKGLSSYEQYF
few	TRBV5-6	TRBJ1-2	NA	TGTGCCAGCAGCGTGACGGGCCCTGGCTATGGCTACACCTTC	CASSVTGPGYGYTF
NA	TRBV19	TRBJ1-5	TRBD1	TGTGCCAGTAGTATGCCGGCAGGGGGTCGGCAGCCCCAGCATTTT	CASSMPAGGRQPQHF
many	TRBV4-3	TRBJ2-2	TRBD2	TGCGCCAGCAGCCAGGGGTTTCTAGCGGGGGGTGCCGGGGAGCTGTTTTTT	CASSQGFLAGGAGELFF
many	TRBV20-1	TRBJ2-7	NA	TGCAGTGCTAGCCCTGGCTCCTACGAGCAGTACTTC	CSASPGSYEQYF
NA	TRBV20-1	TRBJ1-6	NA	TGCAGTGCGGCGGGAGGGGCCTCCTATAATTCACCCCTCCACTTT	CSAAGGASYNSPLHF
NA	TRBV3-1	TRBJ1-1	NA	TGTGCCAGCAGCCAATATTCGTCGACTGAAGCTTTCTTT	CASSQYSSTEAFF
many	TRBV5-1	TRBJ1-6	TRBD1	TGCGCCAGCAGCCCGACGGCAGGGGGTGGTTCACCCCTCCACTTT	CASSPTAGGGSPLHF
many	TRBV5-5	TRBJ2-1	NA	TGTGCCAGCAGCTTTGTGCGGGGGCCATACAATGAGCAGTTCTTC	CASSFVRGPYNEQFF
few	TRBV7-9	TRBJ1-2	TRBD1	TGTGCCAGCAGTCCGGGACAGACTAACTATGGCTACACCTTC	CASSPGQTNYGYTF
few	TRBV7-2	TRBJ2-1	TRBD2	TGTGCCAGCAGTTGGACTAGCGGGGGGGAAAATGAGCAGTTCTTC	CASSWTSGGENEQFF
many	TRBV6-2/TRBV6-3	TRBJ1-2	NA	TGTGCCAGCAATAAGAAGTACGGCGTCGGCTACACCTTC	CASNKKYGVGYTF
few	TRBV6-6	TRBJ2-4	NA	TGTGCCAGCAGTCTTGGACAGCCTGGGGAAAACATTCAGTACTTC	CASSLGQPGENIQYF
many	TRBV7-2	TRBJ1-1	NA	TGTGCCAGCAGCCCCCGCGACAGGAACACTGAAGCTTTCTTT	CASSPRDRNTEAFF
once	TRBV20-1	TRBJ1-2	TRBD1	TGCAGTGCTAGAGATCTCTCGGCGGGACAGGGCAACTATGGCTACACCTTC	CSARDLSAGQGNYGYTF
many	TRBV15	TRBJ1-3	NA	TGTGCCACCAGCAGAGATCCCCACAGGGTTGGAAACACCATATATTTT	CATSRDPHRVGNTIYF
few	TRBV7-2	TRBJ1-6	NA	TGTGCCAGCAGCTTAGATGCGGCTGCCGGGAGATCCCTCCACTTT	CASSLDAAAGRSLHF
NA	TRBV5-1	TRBJ2-3	NA	TGCGCCAGCAGCTTGGACCCGGCGTCAGATACGCAGTATTTT	CASSLDPASDTQYF
few	TRBV11-2	TRBJ2-2	NA	TGTGCCAGCAGCATCTCCAACGCGAACACCGGGGAGCTGTTTTTT	CASSISNANTGELFF
many	TRBV5-1	TRBJ2-2	TRBD2	TGCGCCAGCAGCTTCGTAGCGGGGGTCACCAACGGGGAGCTGTTTTTT	CASSFVAGVTNGELFF
few	TRBV4-1	TRBJ2-2	TRBD1	TGCGCCAGCAGCCAACTTGGACAGGGGGACACCGGGGAGCTGTTTTTT	CASSQLGQGDTGELFF
few	TRBV7-2	TRBJ2-3	NA	TGTGCCAGCAGCTTAGGGGTCCTCACTGGGGATACGCAGTATTTT	CASSLGVLTGDTQYF
NA	TRBV10-1	TRBJ2-1	NA	TGCGCCAGCAGTAGGGTGGGGGGCACCCCTAACAATGAGCAGTTCTTC	CASSRVGGTPNNEQFF